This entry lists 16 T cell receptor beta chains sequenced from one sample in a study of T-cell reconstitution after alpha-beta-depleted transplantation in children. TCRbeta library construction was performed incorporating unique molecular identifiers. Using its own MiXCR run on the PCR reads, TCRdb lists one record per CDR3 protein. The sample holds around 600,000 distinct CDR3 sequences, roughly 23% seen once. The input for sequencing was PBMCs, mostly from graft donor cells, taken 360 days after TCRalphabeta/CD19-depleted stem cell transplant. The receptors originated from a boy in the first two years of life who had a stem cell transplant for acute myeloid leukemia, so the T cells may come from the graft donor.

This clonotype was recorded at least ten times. Written as DNA, the CDR3 is TGCAGTGCTACCAAGTCCGGGACTACGACAGAGACCCAGTACTTC. Its translation is CSATKSGTTTETQYF. This chain uses TRBV20-1 with TRBJ2-5; 7 nucleotides agree with TRBD2. CDR1 DFQATT and CDR2 SNEGSKA come from the germline V gene (reference sequence). The CDR3 spans 15 residues. The V gene end was trimmed by 4 bases and the J gene end by 4 bases; junction bases not matched to a gene: 12.

DNA of the CDR3: TGTGCCAGCAGCGTACCTCTGGGGACAGGGTTCCAAGAGACCCAGTACTTC. It yields the protein CASSVPLGTGFQETQYF. V is TRBV5-6 and J is TRBJ2-5; 9 nucleotides align to TRBD1. The germline V gene has CDR1 SGHDT and CDR2 YYEEEE. The CDR3 is made up of 17 amino acids. V dropped 4 bases and J dropped 1; count of bases not matched to a gene: 11.

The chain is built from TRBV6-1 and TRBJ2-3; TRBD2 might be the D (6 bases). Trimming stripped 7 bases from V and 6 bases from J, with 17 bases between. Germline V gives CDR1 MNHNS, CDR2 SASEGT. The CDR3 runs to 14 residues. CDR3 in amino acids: CASTQAGYPDTQYF. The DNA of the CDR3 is TGTGCCAGCACCCAAGCGGGTTATCCTGATACGCAGTATTTT.

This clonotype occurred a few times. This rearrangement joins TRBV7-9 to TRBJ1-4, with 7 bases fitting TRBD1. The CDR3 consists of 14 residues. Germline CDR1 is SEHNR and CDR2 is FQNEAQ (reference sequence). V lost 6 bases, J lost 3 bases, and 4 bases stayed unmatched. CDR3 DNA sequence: TGTGCCAGCAGAACCGGGACAGCTAATGAAAAACTGTTTTTT. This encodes CASRTGTANEKLFF.

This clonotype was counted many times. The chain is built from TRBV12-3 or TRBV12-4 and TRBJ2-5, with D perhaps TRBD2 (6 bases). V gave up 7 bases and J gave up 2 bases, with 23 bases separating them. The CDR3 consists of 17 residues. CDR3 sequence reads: CASKVYGDPAGQETQYF. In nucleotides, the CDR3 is TGTGCCAGCAAGGTCTACGGGGATCCTGCGGGGCAAGAGACCCAGTACTTC.

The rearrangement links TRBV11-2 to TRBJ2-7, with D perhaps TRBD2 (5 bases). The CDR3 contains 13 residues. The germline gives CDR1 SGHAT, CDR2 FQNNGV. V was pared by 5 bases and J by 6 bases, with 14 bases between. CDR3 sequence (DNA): TGTGCCAGCAGCCCGACGGGATCTAGCGAGCAGTACGTC. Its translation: CASSPTGSSEQYV.

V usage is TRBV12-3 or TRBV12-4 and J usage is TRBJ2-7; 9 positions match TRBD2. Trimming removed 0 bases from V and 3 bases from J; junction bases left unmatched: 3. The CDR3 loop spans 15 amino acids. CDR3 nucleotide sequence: TGTGCCAGCAGTTTAGCGCGACTAGCGGTCTACGAGCAGTACTTC. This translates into CASSLARLAVYEQYF.

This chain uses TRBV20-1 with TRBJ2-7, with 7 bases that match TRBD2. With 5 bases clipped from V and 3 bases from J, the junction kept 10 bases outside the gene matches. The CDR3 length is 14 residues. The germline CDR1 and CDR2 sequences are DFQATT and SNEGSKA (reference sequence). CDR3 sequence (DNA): TGCAGTGCTCACCCGGGACTATCCTACTACGAGCAGTACGTC. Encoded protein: CSAHPGLSYYEQYV.

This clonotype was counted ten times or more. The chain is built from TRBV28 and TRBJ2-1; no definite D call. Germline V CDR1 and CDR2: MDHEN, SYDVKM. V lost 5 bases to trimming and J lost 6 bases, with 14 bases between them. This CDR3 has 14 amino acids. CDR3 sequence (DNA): TGTGCCAGCAGTCTTCGAGGCTCCATCAATGAGCAGTTCTTC. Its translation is CASSLRGSINEQFF.

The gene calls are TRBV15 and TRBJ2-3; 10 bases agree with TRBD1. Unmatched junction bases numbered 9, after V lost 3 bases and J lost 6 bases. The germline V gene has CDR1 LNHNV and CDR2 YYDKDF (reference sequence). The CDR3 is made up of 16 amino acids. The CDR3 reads CATSREGQGNGDTQYF. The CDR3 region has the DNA TGTGCCACCAGCAGGGAGGGACAGGGGAACGGGGATACGCAGTATTTT.

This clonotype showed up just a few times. CDR3 nucleotide sequence: TGTGCTTCGACTATCAACAGGGGATCCACTGAAGCTTTCTTT. It encodes CASTINRGSTEAFF. The chain has TRBV12-3 or TRBV12-4 and TRBJ1-1; 7 bases agree with TRBD1. This CDR3 is 14 amino acids long.

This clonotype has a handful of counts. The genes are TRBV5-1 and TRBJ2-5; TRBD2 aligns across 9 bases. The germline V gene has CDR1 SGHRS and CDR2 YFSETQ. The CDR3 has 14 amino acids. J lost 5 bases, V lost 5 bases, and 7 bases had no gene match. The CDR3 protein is CASSGGSGGETQYF. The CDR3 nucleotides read TGCGCCAGCAGTGGAGGTAGCGGGGGTGAGACCCAGTACTTC.

CDR3 in DNA: TGTGCCAGCAGTTACCGATGGGGCGGGGGGGCCGGTGAGCAGTTCTTC. It yields the protein CASSYRWGGGAGEQFF. The genes are TRBV6-5 and TRBJ2-1, with 9 bases matching TRBD2. The V gene end was trimmed by 2 bases and the J gene end by 9 bases; junction bases not matched to a gene: 11. Germline V lookup: CDR1 MNHEY, CDR2 SVGAGI. The CDR3 is 16 residues long.

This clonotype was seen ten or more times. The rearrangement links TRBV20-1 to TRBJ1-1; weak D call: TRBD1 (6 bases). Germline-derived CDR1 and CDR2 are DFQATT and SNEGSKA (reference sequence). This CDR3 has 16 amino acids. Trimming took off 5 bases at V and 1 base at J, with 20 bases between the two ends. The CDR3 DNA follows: TGCAGTGCTCCAAGGCGTGGGGGCGCGGGGAACACTGAAGCTTTCTTT. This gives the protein CSAPRRGGAGNTEAFF.

In DNA form, the CDR3 reads TGTGCCATCAGTGAGTCGAGGGGAAACCCGAGCTCCTACAATGAGCAGTTCTTC. Residues: CAISESRGNPSSYNEQFF. The chain joins TRBV10-3 to TRBJ2-1; D assignment may be TRBD1 or TRBD2 (5 bases each). This CDR3 spans 18 amino acids. Deletions cut 0 bases from V and 0 bases from J, with 15 bases between. CDR1 and CDR2 from the germline V gene are ENHRY and SYGVKD.

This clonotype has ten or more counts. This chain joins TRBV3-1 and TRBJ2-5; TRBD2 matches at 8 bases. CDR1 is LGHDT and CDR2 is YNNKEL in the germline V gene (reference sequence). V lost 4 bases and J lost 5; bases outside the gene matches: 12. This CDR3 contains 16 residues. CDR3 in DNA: TGTGCCAGCAGCCCATCCGGGACTAGTCGGATGGAGACCCAGTACTTC. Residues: CASSPSGTSRMETQYF.